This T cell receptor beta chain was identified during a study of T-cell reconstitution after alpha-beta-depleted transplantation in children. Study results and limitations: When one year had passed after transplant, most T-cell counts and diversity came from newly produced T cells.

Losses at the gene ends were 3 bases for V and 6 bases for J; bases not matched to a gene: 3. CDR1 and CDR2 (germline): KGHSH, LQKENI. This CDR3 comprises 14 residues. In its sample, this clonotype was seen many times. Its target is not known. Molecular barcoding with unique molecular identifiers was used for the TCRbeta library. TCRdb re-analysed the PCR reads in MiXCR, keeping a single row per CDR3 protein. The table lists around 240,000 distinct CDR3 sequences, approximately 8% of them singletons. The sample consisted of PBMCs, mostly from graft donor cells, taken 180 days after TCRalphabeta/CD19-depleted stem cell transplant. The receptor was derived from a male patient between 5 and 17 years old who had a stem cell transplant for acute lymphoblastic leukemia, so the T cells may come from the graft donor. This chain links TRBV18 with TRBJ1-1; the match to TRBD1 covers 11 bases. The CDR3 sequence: CASSPDRGPAEAFF. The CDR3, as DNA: TGTGCCAGCTCACCGGACAGGGGGCCGGCTGAAGCTTTCTTT. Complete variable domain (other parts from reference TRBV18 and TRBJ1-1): NAGVMQNPRHLVRRRGQEARLRCSPMKGHSHVYWYRQLPEEGLKFMVYLQKENIIDESGMPKERFSAEFPKEGPSILRIQQVVRGDSAAYFCASSPDRGPAEAFFGQGTRLTVV.